One and the same sample provided the 21 T cell receptor beta chains below, sequenced in a study of T cells in Graves' hyperthyroidism and ophthalmopathy. TCR beta CDR3 sequences were amplified from RNA transcripts. HTBI primers were the set used in a first-round RT-PCR of the TCR CDR3. Via MiXCR, TCRdb re-called the multiplex PCR reads, giving one row per CDR3 protein. This table has roughly 300,000 distinct CDR3 sequences, about 20% appearing once. Material for sequencing was blood. These receptors came from a woman aged 45-65 years with Graves' hyperthyroidism.

This clonotype was picked up a small number of times. The gene calls are TRBV19 and TRBJ2-7; 8 nucleotides agree with TRBD2. This CDR3 has 15 residues. J lost 2 bases, V lost 1 base, and 4 bases had no gene match. Germline V gene sequence: CDR1 LNHDA, CDR2 SQIVND (reference sequence). This chain's CDR3 is CASSIAGGPTYEQYF. Written as DNA, the CDR3 is TGTGCCAGTAGTATAGCGGGAGGGCCAACCTACGAGCAGTACTTC.

Many counts were recorded for this clonotype. The V and J genes are TRBV18 and TRBJ2-3, with D tentatively TRBD2 (6 bases). This CDR3 is built from 15 residues. The V end lost 8 bases, the J end lost 4 bases, and 19 bases lay between the germline ends. Germline V gene sequence: CDR1 KGHSH, CDR2 LQKENI. CDR3 sequence reads: CASQNLGGDSDTQYF. The CDR3 DNA follows: TGTGCCAGCCAAAACCTCGGCGGGGATTCAGATACGCAGTATTTT.

This clonotype came up a few times. The V and J genes are TRBV29-1 and TRBJ2-2; the D call may be TRBD1 or TRBD2 (6 bases each). The CDR3 has 13 amino acids. V lost 8 bases and J lost 2, with 12 bases in between. The germline CDR1 and CDR2 sequences are SQVTM and ANQGSEA. CDR3 in DNA: TGCAGCTGCGGGACACCTAACACCGGGGAGCTGTTTTTT. The encoded protein is CSCGTPNTGELFF.

This clonotype has just a few counts. V usage is TRBV5-1 and J usage is TRBJ1-1; TRBD1 matches 8 bases. V was pared by 5 bases and J by 4 bases, with 13 bases of the junction left unmatched. This CDR3 is 16 amino acids long. Germline loops: CDR1 SGHRS, CDR2 YFSETQ. The CDR3 region has the DNA TGCGCCAGCAGAGCTCAGAGACAGGGGAAGGGCACTGAAGCTTTCTTT. This gives the protein CASRAQRQGKGTEAFF.

This rearrangement joins TRBV5-1 to TRBJ2-5, with 7 nucleotides matching TRBD1. Germline V gene data show CDR1 as SGHRS and CDR2 as YFSETQ. V dropped 4 bases and J dropped 5; count of bases not matched to a gene: 8. The CDR3 sequence is 14 residues long. The CDR3 region is CASSMGTAPETQYF. The CDR3 DNA sequence: TGCGCCAGCAGCATGGGGACAGCCCCGGAGACCCAGTACTTC.

The table lists this clonotype with a count of one. The V gene is TRBV4-2, the J gene TRBJ2-7; 10 bases are shared with TRBD2. Germline V gene lookup returns CDR1 LGHNA and CDR2 YNFKEQ. The CDR3 contains 16 residues. The V gene end was trimmed by 3 bases and the J gene end by 4 bases; junction bases not matched to a gene: 9. The CDR3 protein is CASSQDLAGEGYEQYF. CDR3 DNA: TGTGCCAGCAGCCAGGACCTAGCGGGAGAAGGGTACGAGCAGTACTTC.

V is TRBV19 and J is TRBJ2-3; TRBD1 aligns across 8 bases. The germline CDR1 and CDR2 sequences are LNHDA and SQIVND (reference sequence). CDR3 length equals 13 residues. With 6 bases clipped from V and 6 bases from J, the junction kept 5 bases outside the gene matches. This CDR3 reads CASSMDRVDTQYF. CDR3 DNA sequence: TGTGCCAGTAGCATGGACAGGGTGGATACGCAGTATTTT.

The chain carries TRBV4-1 and TRBJ2-1; the match to TRBD1 covers 8 bases. Trimming took 1 base from V and 7 from J; bases not matched to a gene: 15. This CDR3 has 18 amino acids. Germline V lookup: CDR1 MGHRA, CDR2 YSYEKL. CDR3 DNA sequence: TGCGCCAGCAGCCAAGTGTTTCCAGGGCAGGGGGCGTGGAATGAGCAGTTCTTC. Translation: CASSQVFPGQGAWNEQFF.

The rearrangement links TRBV6-1 to TRBJ2-7; 9 nucleotides match TRBD2. The CDR3 is 14 residues long. Germline V gives CDR1 MNHNS, CDR2 SASEGT. J was trimmed by 2 bases and V by 7 bases; bases with no gene match: 6. The CDR3 here is CASKYLAGTYEQYF. The CDR3 DNA reads TGTGCCAGCAAGTACCTAGCGGGAACCTACGAGCAGTACTTC.

This clonotype has only a few counts. The genes are TRBV28 and TRBJ2-7; D is perhaps TRBD2 (6 bases). V gave up 8 bases and J gave up 8 bases, with 22 bases separating them. Germline CDR1 is MDHEN and CDR2 is SYDVKM. The CDR3 spans 14 residues. CDR3 DNA: TGTGCCAGCTTACCCGGGACTCCTGATCGCAAGCAGTACTTC. Translation gives CASLPGTPDRKQYF.

This clonotype has a handful of counts. This chain joins TRBV6-1 and TRBJ2-1, with D possibly being TRBD2 (5 bases). Trimming pared 6 bases from V and 8 bases from J, leaving 8 bases between. CDR1 and CDR2 (germline): MNHNS, SASEGT. There are 11 residues in the CDR3. The CDR3 sequence is CASRMGDEQFF. The CDR3 nucleotides read TGTGCCAGCAGGATGGGAGATGAGCAGTTCTTC.

This clonotype was seen at least ten times. The chain recombines TRBV4-1 with TRBJ1-1; TRBD1 matches at 7 bases. J lost 0 bases, V lost 4 bases, and 11 bases had no gene match. The CDR3 has 17 amino acids. In germline, CDR1 is MGHRA, CDR2 YSYEKL. The CDR3 loop reads CASSLSKGQSLNTEAFF. In nucleotides, the CDR3 is TGCGCCAGCAGCCTCTCAAAGGGACAGAGTTTGAACACTGAAGCTTTCTTT.

The chain is built from TRBV14 and TRBJ2-3; 11 positions match TRBD2. Trimming at V came to 1 base and at J to 11 bases, leaving 11 bases not matched to a gene. Germline values: CDR1 SGHDN, CDR2 FVKESK. The CDR3 is 16 amino acids. The DNA of the CDR3 is TGTGCCAGCAGCCAAGGTTCCCTAGCGGGGGGACTACAGCAGTATTTT. Protein sequence: CASSQGSLAGGLQQYF.

This clonotype has at least ten counts. This sequence joins TRBV12-3 or TRBV12-4 and TRBJ1-2; no reliable D call. Trimming left V 3 bases short and J 7 bases short, with 9 bases between. The CDR3 is 12 residues long. CDR3 coding DNA: TGTGCCAGCAGTTTGAACACAGCTGGCTACACCTTC. Translated: CASSLNTAGYTF.

This clonotype came up many times. J is TRBJ2-7 and V is TRBV11-2; a possible D gene is TRBD2 (6 bases). The CDR3 extends over 14 amino acids. V was cut by 6 bases and J by 2 bases, with 14 bases left in between. Germline-derived CDR1 and CDR2 are SGHAT and FQNNGV. The CDR3 DNA reads TGTGCCAGCAGTTCACTAGCCGATACCTACGAGCAGTACTTC. It encodes CASSSLADTYEQYF.

This clonotype was recorded at least ten times. The chain employs TRBV12-3 or TRBV12-4 and TRBJ2-1; D ambiguous. This CDR3 region has 13 residues. V was trimmed by 1 base and J by 13 bases, leaving 14 bases between them. CDR3 loop: CASSLVGMGVQFF. CDR3 nucleotides: TGTGCCAGCAGTTTAGTTGGAATGGGCGTTCAGTTCTTC.

There are many counts of this clonotype. The V gene is TRBV4-1, the J gene TRBJ2-1; 8 bases agree with TRBD1. The CDR3 contains 17 residues. The germline V gene has CDR1 MGHRA and CDR2 YSYEKL. Unmatched junction bases numbered 11, after V lost 0 bases and J lost 7 bases. The CDR3 bases are TGCGCCAGCAGCCAAGATCGAAGGACAGGGATCGTTAATGAGCAGTTCTTC. Residues: CASSQDRRTGIVNEQFF.

About this clonotype itself: Without the conserved terminal phenylalanine or tryptophan, this CDR3 likely stems from a read error. The CDR3 protein is CASRATGANEKLFL. The CDR3 DNA reads as TGTGCCAGCAGAGCTACAGGGGCTAATGAAAAACTGTTTCTT. The V gene is TRBV2, the J gene TRBJ1-4; 7 positions match TRBD1. CDR1 is SNHLY and CDR2 is FYNNEI in the germline V gene. Trimming at V came to 6 bases and at J to 3 bases, leaving 4 bases not matched to a gene. CDR3 size: 14 residues.

This clonotype has at least ten counts. The chain has TRBV12-3 or TRBV12-4 and TRBJ2-1; tentative D call: TRBD1 (5 bases). Deletions cut 3 bases from V and 0 bases from J, with 12 bases between. CDR3 length equals 16 residues. The CDR3 region has the DNA TGTGCCAGCAGTTTTAGTAGGGGTAGCTCCTACAATGAGCAGTTCTTC. Protein sequence: CASSFSRGSSYNEQFF.

This clonotype was picked up many times. This sequence joins TRBV28 and TRBJ2-7; no clear D. The CDR3 loop spans 14 amino acids. CDR1 is MDHEN, CDR2 SYDVKM, per germline. Trimming cost V 6 bases and J 2 bases, with 14 bases left between them. The DNA of the CDR3 is TGTGCCAGCAGCCCAACTCCGGCAGCCTACGAGCAGTACTTC. Amino acid sequence: CASSPTPAAYEQYF. Drawing the rest from reference TRBV28 and TRBJ2-7, the complete variable domain is DVKVTQSSRYLVKRTGEKVFLECVQDMDHENMFWYRQDPGLGLRLIYFSYDVKMKEKGDIPEGYSVSREKKERFSLILESASTNQTSMYLCASSPTPAAYEQYFGPGTRLTVT.

The chain uses TRBV4-1 and TRBJ2-2, with D perhaps given as TRBD1 or TRBD2 (5 bases each). Germline values: CDR1 MGHRA, CDR2 YSYEKL. V gave up 3 bases and J gave up 1 base, with 9 bases separating them. The CDR3 extends over 15 amino acids. For the CDR3, the DNA is TGCGCCAGCAGCCAGGGGACGTTGAACACCGGGGAGCTGTTTTTT. Translation gives CASSQGTLNTGELFF.